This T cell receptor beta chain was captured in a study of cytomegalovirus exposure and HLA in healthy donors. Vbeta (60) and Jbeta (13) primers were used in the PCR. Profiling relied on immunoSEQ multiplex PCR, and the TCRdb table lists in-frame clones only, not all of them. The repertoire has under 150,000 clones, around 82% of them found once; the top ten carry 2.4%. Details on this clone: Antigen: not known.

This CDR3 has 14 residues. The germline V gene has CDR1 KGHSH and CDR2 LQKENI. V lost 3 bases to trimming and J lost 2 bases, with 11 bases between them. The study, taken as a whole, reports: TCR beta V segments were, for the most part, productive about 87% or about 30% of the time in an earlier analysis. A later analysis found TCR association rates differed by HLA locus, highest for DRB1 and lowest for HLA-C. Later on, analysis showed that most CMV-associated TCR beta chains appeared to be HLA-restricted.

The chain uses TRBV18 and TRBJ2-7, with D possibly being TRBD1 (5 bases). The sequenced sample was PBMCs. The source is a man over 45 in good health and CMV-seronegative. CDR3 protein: CASSPRPGTYEQYF. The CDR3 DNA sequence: TGTGCCAGCTCACCTAGGCCAGGGACCTACGAGCAGTACTTC.